This T cell receptor beta chain was recovered during a study of shared clonotypes between healthy human individuals. Libraries were prepared by immunoSEQ multiplex PCR; TCRdb keeps only in-frame clonotypes and omits some of them. Among about 560,000 clones listed, roughly 79% were seen once. Those who donated, Caucasian adults without exception, all lived in Nashville, Tennessee. Unsorted samples, those not sorted, used approximately 100 million PBMCs for genomic DNA. CDR1 SGHTA and CDR2 FQGNSA come from the germline V gene. CDR3 length: 16 residues. V dropped 5 bases and J dropped 5; count of bases not matched to a gene: 11.

The sequence came from a woman in her thirties or forties in good health. Some clones in this sample may be carry-over from other donors' samples. The chain carries TRBV7-2 and TRBJ2-5; 10 bases agree with TRBD1. The material sequenced was PBMCs. Here the CDR3 reads CASSLFDRGLGETQYF. CDR3 coding DNA: TGTGCCAGCAGCCTATTCGACAGGGGGCTCGGGGAGACCCAGTACTTC. The variable domain in full, completed from reference TRBV7-2 and TRBJ2-5, reads GAGVSQSPSNKVTEKGKDVELRCDPISGHTALYWYRQSLGQGLEFLIYFQGNSAPDKSGLPSDRFSAERTGGSVSTLTIQRTQQEDSAVYLCASSLFDRGLGETQYFGPGTRLLVL.